Listed below are T cell receptor beta chains from one sample, sequenced in a study of blood T cell repertoires in COVID-19. TCRdb's copy holds only in-frame clones and misses some; the assay was immunoSEQ multiplex PCR. The repertoire holds roughly 150,000 clones, with 81% as singletons. Sample: PBMCs or T cells enriched from blood (not recorded which). The receptors here all came from a woman between 35 and 50 years old with acute COVID-19. The CDR3 runs from the conserved cysteine through the conserved F or W. The D gene is left open where the match is weak. Rows may omit the clone size; those that give it use once, few, many or a size class.

D: .; J: TRBJ2-3; length: 13; size: .; V: TRBV15; DNA: TGTGCCACCAGCATCGACGCGGAAGATACGCAGTATTTT; CDR3: CATSIDAEDTQYF
D: TRBD1; J: TRBJ2-1; length: 17; size: once; V: TRBV7-9; DNA: TGTGCCAGCAGCTTAGCGGCGACAGGGGGGTACTACAATGAGCAGTTCTTC; CDR3: CASSLAATGGYYNEQFF
D: .; J: TRBJ1-5; length: 13; size: .; V: TRBV2; DNA: TGTGCCACCTCTCGACAGGCGGATCAGCCCCAGCATTTT; CDR3: CATSRQADQPQHF
D: .; J: TRBJ1-6; length: 13; size: .; V: TRBV19; DNA: TGTGCCAGCAGAGGATCCTATAATTCACCCCTCCACTTT; CDR3: CASRGSYNSPLHF
D: .; J: TRBJ1-1; length: 13; size: .; V: TRBV10-1; DNA: TGCGCCAGCAGTCTCTCGGGGAACACTGAAGCTTTCTTT; CDR3: CASSLSGNTEAFF
D: TRBD1; J: TRBJ1-4; length: 15; size: .; V: TRBV5-4; DNA: TGTGCCAGCAGCCTTAAAACAGGGGGCGTTGAAAAACTGTTTTTT; CDR3: CASSLKTGGVEKLFF
D: .; J: TRBJ2-1; length: 13; size: .; V: TRBV6-6; DNA: TGTGCCAGCGCCCCCCGGGGCTACAATGAGCAGTTCTTC; CDR3: CASAPRGYNEQFF
D: .; J: TRBJ2-7; length: 15; size: .; V: TRBV5-1; DNA: TGCGCCAGCAGCCCGGATAGTGGGAGCTCCTACGAGCAGTACTTC; CDR3: CASSPDSGSSYEQYF
D: TRBD2; J: TRBJ2-1; length: 16; size: .; V: TRBV27; DNA: TGTGCCAGCAGTTTCCATAGGCGGGAGGTCTACAATGAGCAGTTCTTC; CDR3: CASSFHRREVYNEQFF
D: TRBD1; J: TRBJ1-1; length: 12; size: .; V: TRBV2; DNA: TGTGCCAGCATCAGGGCAGGGGGCAGGGCTTTCTTT; CDR3: CASIRAGGRAFF
D: TRBD1; J: TRBJ2-3; length: 16; size: .; V: TRBV4-2; DNA: TGTGCCAGCAGCCAAGATCGGGCAGGGGGCGAAGATACGCAGTATTTT; CDR3: CASSQDRAGGEDTQYF
D: TRBD1; J: TRBJ1-5; length: 15; size: few; V: TRBV5-1; DNA: TGCGCCAGCAGCTTGGGAGACAGGGGCAATCAGCCCCAGCATTTT; CDR3: CASSLGDRGNQPQHF
D: TRBD2; J: TRBJ2-5; length: 14; size: .; V: TRBV19; DNA: TGTGCCAGTAGGGAGCGGGGGGTCCAAGAGACCCAGTACTTC; CDR3: CASRERGVQETQYF
D: TRBD2; J: TRBJ2-2; length: 16; size: .; V: TRBV12-5; DNA: TGTGCTAGTGGTCCCGGGACTAGTGCGTTTCCCGGGGAGCTGTTTTTT; CDR3: CASGPGTSAFPGELFF
D: .; J: TRBJ2-1; length: 15; size: .; V: TRBV6-5; DNA: TGTGCCAGTAGGCCGGGACTTAACTCCTACAATGAGCAGTTCTTC; CDR3: CASRPGLNSYNEQFF
D: .; J: TRBJ1-1; length: 15; size: .; V: TRBV3-1/TRBV3-2; DNA: TGTGCCAGCAGCCCCTTCGGGGGGATGAACACTGAAGCTTTCTTT; CDR3: CASSPFGGMNTEAFF
D: .; J: TRBJ1-2; length: 15; size: .; V: TRBV2; DNA: TGTGCCAGCAGTGTCCCTACTTTTCAGGGATATGGCTACACCTTC; CDR3: CASSVPTFQGYGYTF
D: .; J: TRBJ2-4; length: 16; size: .; V: TRBV13; DNA: TGTGCCAGCAGCTTATGGAGGGTCGGGTCCAAAAACATTCAGTACTTC; CDR3: CASSLWRVGSKNIQYF
D: .; J: TRBJ1-3; length: 13; size: .; V: TRBV18; DNA: TGTGCCAGCTCGAACAGCTCTGGAAACACCATATATTTT; CDR3: CASSNSSGNTIYF
D: TRBD2; J: TRBJ2-3; length: 13; size: .; V: TRBV2; DNA: TGTGCCACGGGAGGGACCCCCACAGATACGCAGTATTTT; CDR3: CATGGTPTDTQYF
D: .; J: TRBJ2-2; length: 15; size: .; V: TRBV7-6; DNA: TGTGCCAGCAGTCCCGGGACATGGAACACCGGGGAGCTGTTTTTT; CDR3: CASSPGTWNTGELFF
D: .; J: TRBJ1-1; length: 13; size: .; V: TRBV6-5; DNA: TGTGCCAGCAGTTCCGGGTTCCGCACTGAAGCTTTCTTT; CDR3: CASSSGFRTEAFF
D: TRBD1; J: TRBJ1-4; length: 15; size: once; V: TRBV5-1; DNA: TGCGCCAGGAACACAGGGGGCCCGGCTAATGAAAAACTGTTTTTT; CDR3: CARNTGGPANEKLFF
D: TRBD1; J: TRBJ1-2; length: 14; size: .; V: TRBV2; DNA: TGTGCCAGCAGTGGAAACCGGGACAGCTATGGCTACACCTTC; CDR3: CASSGNRDSYGYTF
D: .; J: TRBJ2-5; length: 13; size: .; V: TRBV3-1/TRBV3-2; DNA: TGTGCCAGCAGCCAAGATCCCCGAGAGACCCAGTACTTC; CDR3: CASSQDPRETQYF
D: TRBD1; J: TRBJ1-3; length: 16; size: .; V: TRBV7-9; DNA: TGTGCCAGCAGCTTAACACAGGGGGCTAGCGGAAACACCATATATTTT; CDR3: CASSLTQGASGNTIYF
D: .; J: TRBJ1-1; length: 15; size: .; V: TRBV18; DNA: TGTGCCAGCTCACCAGGGTCCGAGGCGGCGCGAGAAGCTTTCTTT; CDR3: CASSPGSEAAREAFF
D: .; J: TRBJ2-3; length: 11; size: .; V: TRBV20-1; DNA: TGCAGTGCCAGACCAACTGATACGCAGTATTTT; CDR3: CSARPTDTQYF
D: TRBD1; J: TRBJ1-2; length: 14; size: few; V: TRBV4-2; DNA: TGTGCCAGCAACAGGGACAGGGAGGTTGATGGCTACACCTTC; CDR3: CASNRDREVDGYTF
D: .; J: TRBJ1-1; length: 16; size: .; V: TRBV24-1; DNA: TGTGCCACCAGTGATTCGGCGGGAGCAGGGGTCACTGAAGCTTTCTTT; CDR3: CATSDSAGAGVTEAFF
D: .; J: TRBJ2-3; length: 16; size: .; V: TRBV4-2; DNA: TGTGCCAGCAGCCAGGACGAATGGACTGGAAGAGATACGCAGTATTTT; CDR3: CASSQDEWTGRDTQYF
D: .; J: TRBJ2-7; length: 14; size: .; V: TRBV6-2/TRBV6-3; DNA: TGTGCCAGCAGTTTTGGGGGAGGTAACTACGAGCAGTACTTC; CDR3: CASSFGGGNYEQYF
D: .; J: TRBJ1-2; length: 14; size: .; V: TRBV18; DNA: TGTGCCAGCTCCATCAGCGACGCCTGGGATGGCTACACCTTC; CDR3: CASSISDAWDGYTF
D: TRBD2; J: TRBJ2-1; length: 16; size: .; V: TRBV4-1; DNA: TGCGCCAGCAGCCAAGAAACGGCGGGAGTTTACAATGAGCAGTTCTTC; CDR3: CASSQETAGVYNEQFF
D: TRBD1; J: TRBJ2-7; length: 15; size: .; V: TRBV7-9; DNA: TGTGCCAGCAGCTTACCAGGGACAGGCCCCTACGAGCAGTACTTC; CDR3: CASSLPGTGPYEQYF
D: TRBD2; J: TRBJ2-3; length: 14; size: once; V: TRBV11-1; DNA: TGTGCCAGCAGCCCCGGGACTAGCGGCATCGCGCAGTATTTT; CDR3: CASSPGTSGIAQYF
D: .; J: TRBJ2-2; length: 14; size: .; V: TRBV7-2; DNA: TGTGCCAGCAGCTTAACAGGGAACACCGGGGAGCTGTTTTTT; CDR3: CASSLTGNTGELFF
D: .; J: TRBJ2-7; length: 13; size: .; V: TRBV12-3/TRBV12-4; DNA: TGTGCCAGCAGTTTAGGCAGGACCTACGAGCAGTACTTC; CDR3: CASSLGRTYEQYF
D: .; J: TRBJ2-7; length: 19; size: .; V: TRBV6-4; DNA: TGTGCCAGCAGTGACTCGGGACAGGCGGAGCGGGACCACTCCTACGAGCAGTACTTC; CDR3: CASSDSGQAERDHSYEQYF
D: .; J: TRBJ2-3; length: 15; size: .; V: TRBV5-6; DNA: TGTGCCAGCAGCTTGGTTGGAGGAAGCACAGATACGCAGTATTTT; CDR3: CASSLVGGSTDTQYF
D: TRBD2; J: TRBJ2-5; length: 15; size: .; V: TRBV30; DNA: TGTGCCTGGAGTGTAGCAGCGGGAGGGCCCGAGACCCAGTACTTC; CDR3: CAWSVAAGGPETQYF
D: .; J: TRBJ1-2; length: 13; size: .; V: TRBV3-1/TRBV3-2; DNA: TGTGCCAGCAGCCAAAGGCGGGATTATGGCTACACCTTC; CDR3: CASSQRRDYGYTF
D: .; J: TRBJ2-3; length: 14; size: few; V: TRBV6-5; DNA: TGTGCCAGCAGAATGGGGGGAGAGGCAGATACGCAGTATTTT; CDR3: CASRMGGEADTQYF
D: .; J: TRBJ2-2; length: 14; size: few; V: TRBV16; DNA: TGTGCCAGCAGCGCTAACAGGGTGACCGGGGAGCTGTTTTTT; CDR3: CASSANRVTGELFF
D: .; J: TRBJ2-3; length: 15; size: .; V: TRBV5-6; DNA: TGTGCCAGCAGCTTGGGCGGGAAGCGCACAGATACGCAGTATTTT; CDR3: CASSLGGKRTDTQYF
D: TRBD2; J: TRBJ2-1; length: 17; size: .; V: TRBV11-2; DNA: TGTGCCAGCAGCCTAGGCGGTCTAGCGGGAGCCTACAATGAGCAGTTCTTC; CDR3: CASSLGGLAGAYNEQFF
D: TRBD1; J: TRBJ1-5; length: 16; size: few; V: TRBV19; DNA: TGTGCCAGTAGTTCACAGGGGGCCCGTAGCAATCAGCCCCAGCATTTT; CDR3: CASSSQGARSNQPQHF
D: TRBD2; J: TRBJ2-1; length: 15; size: .; V: TRBV2; DNA: TGTGCCAGCAGTTTAGCGGGAGGGGTACGGAATGAGCAGTTCTTC; CDR3: CASSLAGGVRNEQFF
D: TRBD2; J: TRBJ2-1; length: 16; size: .; V: TRBV6-1; DNA: TGTGCCAGCGGAGAAGGGGAGACTAGCGGATACAATGAGCAGTTCTTC; CDR3: CASGEGETSGYNEQFF
D: TRBD2; J: TRBJ2-1; length: 18; size: .; V: TRBV4-2; DNA: TGTGCCAGCAGCCACCCCCTGGGTAGCGGGAGCCTTAGGTATGAGCAGTTCTTC; CDR3: CASSHPLGSGSLRYEQFF
D: .; J: TRBJ1-1; length: 14; size: .; V: TRBV11-1; DNA: TGTGCCAGCAGCTTAACGAGAAGGGGGACTGAAGCTTTCTTT; CDR3: CASSLTRRGTEAFF